This T cell receptor (beta chain) appears in the sequencing data of a study of T cells in Graves' hyperthyroidism and ophthalmopathy. Study-wide results and limits: Ophthalmopathy could be told apart from stable hyperthyroidism with a 13 V-J model.

Looked up from germline, CDR1 is SGHTS and CDR2 is YDEGEE. This CDR3 contains 14 residues. The V end was cut by 4 bases, the J end by 8 bases, with 18 bases between. Graves' hyperthyroidism was deemed stable absent ophthalmopathy progression within 18 months. Patients with uncontrolled infections, other autoimmune diseases, pregnancy or lactation were excluded. Cells are PBMCs isolated from more than 8.5 ml of fresh blood. It was RNA transcripts that yielded the amplified TCR beta CDR3 regions. The primer set for the first-round RT-PCR of the TCR CDR3 was HTBI. TCRdb independently ran MiXCR on the multiplex PCR reads; one entry per CDR3 protein. The sample lists approximately 560,000 distinct CDR3 sequences; around a sixth were seen once. There are many counts of this clonotype. No antigen is known for it.

This clonotype was sampled from a woman aged 25 to 39 with Graves' hyperthyroidism. Sequenced: blood. V is TRBV5-8 and J is TRBJ1-2, with D possibly TRBD1 on 5 matching bases. The DNA for the CDR3 is TGTGCCAGCAGCCCGGAAGAGGGGCGTAGGGGCTACACCTTC. It translates to CASSPEEGRRGYTF.